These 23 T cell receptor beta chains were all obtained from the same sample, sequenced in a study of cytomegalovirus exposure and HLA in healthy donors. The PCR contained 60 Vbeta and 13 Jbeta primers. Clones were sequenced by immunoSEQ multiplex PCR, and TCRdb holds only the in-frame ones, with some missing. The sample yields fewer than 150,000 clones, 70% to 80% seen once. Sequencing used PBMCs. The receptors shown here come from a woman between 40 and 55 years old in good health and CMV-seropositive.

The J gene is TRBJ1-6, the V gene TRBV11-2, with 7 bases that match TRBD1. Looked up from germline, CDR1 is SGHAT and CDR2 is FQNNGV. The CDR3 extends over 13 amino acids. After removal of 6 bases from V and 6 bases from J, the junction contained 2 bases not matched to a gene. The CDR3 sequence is CASRDRANSPLHF. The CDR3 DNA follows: TGTGCCAGCAGAGACAGGGCTAATTCACCCCTCCACTTT.

CDR3 sequence reads: CASSVIRNTGELFF. For the CDR3, the DNA is TGTGCCAGCAGTGTCATCAGGAACACCGGGGAGCTGTTTTTT. The chain links TRBV2 to TRBJ2-2; D is ambiguous. The V end lost 4 bases, the J end lost 1 base, and 7 bases lay between the germline ends. The CDR3 length is 14 residues. CDR1 and CDR2 (germline): SNHLY, FYNNEI. The full variable domain, rest sourced from reference TRBV2 and TRBJ2-2, is EPEVTQTPSHQVTQMGQEVILRCVPISNHLYFYWYRQILGQKVEFLVSFYNNEISEKSEIFDDQFSVERPDGSNFTLKIRSTKLEDSAMYFCASSVIRNTGELFFGEGSRLTVL.

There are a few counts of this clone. DNA of the CDR3: TGTGCCAGCAGTTTAAAACAGCACAATGAGCAGTTCTTC. Translated: CASSLKQHNEQFF. J is TRBJ2-1 and V is TRBV6-6; D not resolved. The CDR3 runs to 13 residues. The V gene lost 4 bases and the J gene lost 5 bases, with 9 bases spanning the gap. Germline V gene sequence: CDR1 MNHNY, CDR2 SVGAGI (reference sequence).

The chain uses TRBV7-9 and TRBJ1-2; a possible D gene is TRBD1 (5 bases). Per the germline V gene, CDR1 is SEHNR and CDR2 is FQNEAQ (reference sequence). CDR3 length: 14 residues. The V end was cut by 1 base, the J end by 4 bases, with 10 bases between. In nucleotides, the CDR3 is TGTGCCAGCAGCTTAGGGGGCTGGACCTATGGCTACACCTTC. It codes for CASSLGGWTYGYTF. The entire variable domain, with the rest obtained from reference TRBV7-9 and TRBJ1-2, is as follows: DTGVSQNPRHKITKRGQNVTFRCDPISEHNRLYWYRQTLGQGPEFLTYFQNEAQLEKSRLLSDRFSAERPKGSFSTLEIQRTEQGDSAMYLCASSLGGWTYGYTFGSGTRLTVV.

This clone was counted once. CDR3 region: CASSVGTNTEAFF. The DNA of the CDR3 is TGTGCCAGCAGCGTAGGGACAAACACTGAAGCTTTCTTT. The J gene is TRBJ1-1, the V gene TRBV9; D might be TRBD1 (5 bases). CDR1 SGDLS and CDR2 YYNGEE come from the germline V gene. CDR3 length equals 13 residues. V was trimmed by 0 bases and J by 2 bases, leaving 5 bases between them.

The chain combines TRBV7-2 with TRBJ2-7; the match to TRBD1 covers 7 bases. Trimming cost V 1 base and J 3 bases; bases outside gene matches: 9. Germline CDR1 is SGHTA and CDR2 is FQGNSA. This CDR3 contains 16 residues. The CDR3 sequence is CASSLDAGTAFYEQYF. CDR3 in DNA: TGTGCCAGCAGCTTAGACGCCGGGACAGCGTTCTACGAGCAGTACTTC.

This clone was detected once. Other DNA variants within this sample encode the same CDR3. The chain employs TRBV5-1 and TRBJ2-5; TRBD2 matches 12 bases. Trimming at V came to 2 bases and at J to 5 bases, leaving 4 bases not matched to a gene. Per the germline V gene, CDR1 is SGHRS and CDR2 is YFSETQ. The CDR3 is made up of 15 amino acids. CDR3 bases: TGCGCCAGCAGCTTAGGAACTAGCGGGGGGGAGACCCAGTACTTC. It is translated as CASSLGTSGGETQYF.

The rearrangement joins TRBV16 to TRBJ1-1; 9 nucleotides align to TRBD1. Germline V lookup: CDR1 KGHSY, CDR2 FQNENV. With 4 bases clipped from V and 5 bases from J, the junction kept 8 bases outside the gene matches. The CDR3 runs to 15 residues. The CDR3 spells CASSPQDRGYTEAFF. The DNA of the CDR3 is TGTGCCAGCAGCCCCCAGGACAGGGGATATACTGAAGCTTTCTTT. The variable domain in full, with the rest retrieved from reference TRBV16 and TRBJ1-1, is GEEVAQTPKHLVRGEGQKAKLYCAPIKGHSYVFWYQQVLKNEFKFLISFQNENVFDETGMPKERFSAKCLPNSPCSLEIQATKLEDSAVYFCASSPQDRGYTEAFFGQGTRLTVV.

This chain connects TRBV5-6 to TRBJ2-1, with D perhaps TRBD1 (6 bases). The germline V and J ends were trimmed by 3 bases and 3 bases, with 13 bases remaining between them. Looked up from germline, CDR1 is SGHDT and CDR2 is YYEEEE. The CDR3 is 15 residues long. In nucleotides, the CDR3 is TGTGCCAGCAGCTCAGGACAGACTTTCTACAATGAGCAGTTCTTC. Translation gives CASSSGQTFYNEQFF.

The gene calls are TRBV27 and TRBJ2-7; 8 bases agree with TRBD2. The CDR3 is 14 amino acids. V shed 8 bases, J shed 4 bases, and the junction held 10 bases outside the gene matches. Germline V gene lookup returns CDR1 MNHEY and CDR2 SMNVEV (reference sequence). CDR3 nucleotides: TGTGCCAGCCGCTTTACGGGGGGGCTTTACGAGCAGTACTTC. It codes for CASRFTGGLYEQYF.

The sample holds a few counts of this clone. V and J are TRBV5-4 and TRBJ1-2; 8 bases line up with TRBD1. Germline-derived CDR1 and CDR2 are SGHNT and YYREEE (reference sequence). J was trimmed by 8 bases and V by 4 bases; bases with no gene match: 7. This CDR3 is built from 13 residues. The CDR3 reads CASSIDRGDGYTF. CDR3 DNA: TGTGCCAGCAGCATTGACAGGGGAGACGGCTACACCTTC.

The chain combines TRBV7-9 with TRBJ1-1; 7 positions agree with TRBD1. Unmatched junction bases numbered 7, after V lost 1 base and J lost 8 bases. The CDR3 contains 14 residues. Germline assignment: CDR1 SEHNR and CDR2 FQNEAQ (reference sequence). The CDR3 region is CASSLVNGQDEAFF. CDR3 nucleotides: TGTGCCAGCAGCTTAGTTAACGGACAGGACGAAGCTTTCTTT.

Here the CDR3 reads CASSPKQLNTEAFF. For the CDR3, the DNA is TGTGCCAGCTCACCGAAACAGTTGAACACTGAAGCTTTCTTT. This sequence joins TRBV18 and TRBJ1-1; D gene unclear. The CDR3 is 14 amino acids. Germline loops: CDR1 KGHSH, CDR2 LQKENI. The V gene lost 3 bases and the J gene lost 0 bases, with 8 bases spanning the gap. Based on the CDR3 plus reference TRBV18 and TRBJ1-1, the full variable domain is NAGVMQNPRHLVRRRGQEARLRCSPMKGHSHVYWYRQLPEEGLKFMVYLQKENIIDESGMPKERFSAEFPKEGPSILRIQQVVRGDSAAYFCASSPKQLNTEAFFGQGTRLTVV.

The CDR3 DNA reads TGCGCCAGCAGCCAATTAGCTCAGGGAATCTCCTACGAGCAGTACTTC. Its translation is CASSQLAQGISYEQYF. J is TRBJ2-7 and V is TRBV4-1, with D perhaps TRBD1 (5 bases). This CDR3 region has 16 residues. The V and J ends lost 2 bases and 0 bases respectively, with 14 bases between them. Per germline, CDR1 MGHRA and CDR2 YSYEKL.

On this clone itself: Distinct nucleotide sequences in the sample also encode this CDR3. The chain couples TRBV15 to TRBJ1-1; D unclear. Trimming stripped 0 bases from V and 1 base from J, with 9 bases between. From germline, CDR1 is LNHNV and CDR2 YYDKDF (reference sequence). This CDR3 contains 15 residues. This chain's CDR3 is CATSRDPRGNTEAFF. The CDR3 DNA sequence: TGTGCCACCAGCAGAGATCCTCGGGGGAACACTGAAGCTTTCTTT.

The CDR3 loop reads CASSYVGLTSTDTQYF. The CDR3 nucleotides read TGTGCCAGCAGTTACGTGGGCCTCACTAGCACAGATACGCAGTATTTT. The chain recombines TRBV6-5 with TRBJ2-3; no definite D call. The CDR3 covers 16 residues. The germline gives CDR1 MNHEY, CDR2 SVGAGI. Trimming cost V 2 bases and J 0 bases, with 12 bases left between them.

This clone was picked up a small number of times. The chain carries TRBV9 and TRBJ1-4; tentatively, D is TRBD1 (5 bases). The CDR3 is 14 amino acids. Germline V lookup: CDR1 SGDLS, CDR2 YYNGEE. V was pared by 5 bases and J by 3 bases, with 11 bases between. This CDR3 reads CASSAGLANEKLFF. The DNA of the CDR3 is TGTGCCAGCAGTGCAGGGTTGGCTAATGAAAAACTGTTTTTT.

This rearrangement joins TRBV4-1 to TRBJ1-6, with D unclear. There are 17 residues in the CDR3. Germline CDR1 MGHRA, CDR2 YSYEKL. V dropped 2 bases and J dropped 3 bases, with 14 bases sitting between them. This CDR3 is CASSQKGIGDYNSPLHF. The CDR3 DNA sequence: TGCGCCAGCAGCCAAAAGGGTATCGGGGACTATAATTCACCCCTCCACTTT.

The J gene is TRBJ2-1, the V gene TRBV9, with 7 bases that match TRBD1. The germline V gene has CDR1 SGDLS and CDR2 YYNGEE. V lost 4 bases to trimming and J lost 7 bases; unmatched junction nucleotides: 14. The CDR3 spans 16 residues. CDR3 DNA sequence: TGTGCCAGCAGCTTCCGACAGGGATATGCGGGTAATGAGCAGTTCTTC. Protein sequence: CASSFRQGYAGNEQFF.

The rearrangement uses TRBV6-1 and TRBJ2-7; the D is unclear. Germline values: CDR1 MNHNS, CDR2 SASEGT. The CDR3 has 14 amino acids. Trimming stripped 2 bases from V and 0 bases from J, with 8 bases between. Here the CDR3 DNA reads TGTGCCAGCAGTGAAATACCTAGCTCCTACGAGCAGTACTTC. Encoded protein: CASSEIPSSYEQYF.

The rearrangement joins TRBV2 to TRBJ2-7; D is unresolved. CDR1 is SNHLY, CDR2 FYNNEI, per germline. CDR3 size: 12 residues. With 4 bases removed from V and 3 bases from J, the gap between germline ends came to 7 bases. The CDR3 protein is CASSGGRYEQYF. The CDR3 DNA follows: TGTGCCAGCAGTGGCGGCCGCTACGAGCAGTACTTC.

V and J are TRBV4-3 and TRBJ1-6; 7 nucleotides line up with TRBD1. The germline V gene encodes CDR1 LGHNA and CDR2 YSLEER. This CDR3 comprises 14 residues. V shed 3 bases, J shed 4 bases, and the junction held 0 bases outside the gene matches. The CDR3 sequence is CASSQDRYNSPLHF. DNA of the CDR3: TGCGCCAGCAGCCAGGACAGGTATAATTCACCCCTCCACTTT.

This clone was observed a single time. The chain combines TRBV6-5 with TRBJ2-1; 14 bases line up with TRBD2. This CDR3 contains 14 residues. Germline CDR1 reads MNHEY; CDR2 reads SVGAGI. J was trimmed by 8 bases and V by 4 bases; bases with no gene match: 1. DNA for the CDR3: TGTGCCAGCAGTTTGGGACTAGCGGGGGATGAGCAGTTCTTC. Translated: CASSLGLAGDEQFF.